This TCR beta chain was obtained from a study of tumor and adjacent non-tumor tissue in lung cancer. Across the study: Samples averaged around 3.9 million productive TCRbeta reads each. Study results and caveats: In normal lung, the top 100 clones were significantly more dominant than in tumor. Patients with more diverse tumor TCRs had worse survival.

This clonotype has a single count. Its specificity is unknown. One end of the junction varies from germline; a read error may be responsible. No cell sorting was done before RNA was extracted from the tissue. More than 3 cm separated this lung sample from the edge of the tumor. Between August and November 2014, newly diagnosed, chemotherapy-naive lung cancer patients underwent thoracic surgery in China. The library came from three nested PCR rounds adapted from ARM-PCR protocols. TCRdb re-analysed the multiplex PCR reads in MiXCR, keeping a single row per CDR3 protein. The table includes 45,000 to 65,000 distinct CDR3 sequences, 74% detected once. CDR1 is LGHNA and CDR2 is YSLEER in the germline V gene. The CDR3 is made up of 16 amino acids.

The chain uses TRBV4-3 and TRBJ2-3; TRBD1 aligns across 9 bases. The receptor was derived from a woman between 55 and 75 years old with non-small cell lung cancer. Sequenced input: distant non-tumor lung tissue. The CDR3 protein is CASSLGTGINTDTQYF. CDR3 nucleotide sequence: TGCGCCAGCAGCTTAGGGACAGGGATTAACACAGATACCCAGTATTTT.